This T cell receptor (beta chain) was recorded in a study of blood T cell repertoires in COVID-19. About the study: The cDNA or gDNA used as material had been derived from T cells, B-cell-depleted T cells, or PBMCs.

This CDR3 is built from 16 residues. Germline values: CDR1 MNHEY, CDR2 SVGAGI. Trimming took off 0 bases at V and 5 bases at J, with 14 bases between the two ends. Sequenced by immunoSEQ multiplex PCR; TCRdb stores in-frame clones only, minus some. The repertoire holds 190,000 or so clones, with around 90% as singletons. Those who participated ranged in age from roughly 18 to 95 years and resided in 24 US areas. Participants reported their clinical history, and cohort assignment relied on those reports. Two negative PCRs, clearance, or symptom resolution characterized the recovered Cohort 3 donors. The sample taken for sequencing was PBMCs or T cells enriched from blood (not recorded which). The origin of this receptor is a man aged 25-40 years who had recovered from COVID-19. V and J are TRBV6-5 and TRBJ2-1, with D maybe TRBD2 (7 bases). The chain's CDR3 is CASSYSGGGNNNEQFF. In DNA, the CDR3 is TGTGCCAGCAGTTACTCGGGGGGGGGCAATAACAATGAGCAGTTCTTC.